The 18 T cell receptor beta chains in this list originate from one sample, sequenced in a study of circulating tumor DNA in untreated peripheral T-cell lymphoma. The repertoire was sequenced with immunoSEQ multiplex PCR; TCRdb's copy has only in-frame clones and lacks some. The sample holds roughly 1,100 clones; 80% are singletons and the top ten take around 8%. Specimen: tumor tissue. The receptors shown here come from a human donor with peripheral T-cell lymphoma.

This clone came up a few times. V gene TRBV6-8 combines with J gene TRBJ2-2; D may match TRBD1 or TRBD2 (5 bases each). The CDR3 consists of 17 residues. Trimming cost V 6 bases and J 3 bases, with 20 bases left between them. Germline V gene sequence: CDR1 MNHGY, CDR2 SAAAGT. Here the CDR3 DNA reads TGTGCCAGCAGCCGCACCCTGGGACCGCCCTACACCGGGGAGCTGTTTTTT. Its protein is CASSRTLGPPYTGELFF.

The chain joins TRBV10-3 to TRBJ2-1, with 7 bases fitting TRBD2. J gave up 0 bases and V 2 bases, and 10 bases lay outside the gene matches. The V gene's germline CDR1 is ENHRY and CDR2 SYGVKD. The CDR3 is 18 residues long. The CDR3: CAISEPGGSADSYNEQFF. The CDR3 region has the DNA TGTGCCATCAGTGAGCCCGGGGGGTCAGCGGACTCCTACAATGAGCAGTTCTTC.

This clone qualifies as hyperexpanded. The chain carries TRBV11-3 and TRBJ2-7; 9 bases map to TRBD2. The ends lost 4 bases at V and 4 bases at J; junction bases unmatched: 8. Germline CDR1 SGHNT, CDR2 YENEEA. The CDR3 runs to 15 residues. CDR3 protein: CASSSRLADIYEQYF. CDR3 in DNA: TGTGCCAGCAGCTCGAGACTAGCGGATATTTACGAGCAGTACTTC. The complete variable domain, with remaining parts taken from reference TRBV11-3 and TRBJ2-7, reads EAGVVQSPRYKIIEKKQPVAFWCNPISGHNTLYWYLQNLGQGPELLIRYENEEAVDDSQLPKDRFSAERLKGVDSTLKIQPAELGDSAVYLCASSSRLADIYEQYFGPGTRLTVT.

The chain joins TRBV10-2 to TRBJ2-1; D could derive from TRBD1 or TRBD2 (6 bases each). The germline CDR1 and CDR2 sequences are WSHSY and SAAADI. CDR3 length equals 15 residues. V lost 2 bases and J lost 7, with 15 bases in between. Here the CDR3 DNA reads TGCGCCAGCAGTGAGACGGGGGCCGGTGGTAATGAGCAGTTCTTC. Protein: CASSETGAGGNEQFF.

The chain recombines TRBV11-3 with TRBJ2-6, with 7 nucleotides matching TRBD2. The CDR3 is 14 amino acids. Germline CDR1 is SGHNT and CDR2 is YENEEA. J gave up 3 bases and V 6 bases, and 2 bases lay outside the gene matches. The CDR3 region has the DNA TGTGCCAGCAGGAGCGGGGATGGGGCCAACGTCCTGACTTTC. Translated, it gives CASRSGDGANVLTF.

The chain carries TRBV15 and TRBJ1-2, with D possibly TRBD1 on 5 matching bases. The CDR3 has 14 amino acids. Germline V gene data show CDR1 as LNHNV and CDR2 as YYDKDF (reference sequence). The V gene lost 0 bases and the J gene lost 3 bases, with 8 bases spanning the gap. CDR3 loop: CATSRDLGDYGYTF. DNA of the CDR3: TGTGCCACCAGCAGAGATTTGGGGGACTATGGCTACACCTTC. Looking up the rest from reference TRBV15 and TRBJ1-2 gives the full variable domain: DAMVIQNPRYQVTQFGKPVTLSCSQTLNHNVMYWYQQKSSQAPKLLFHYYDKDFNNEADTPDNFQSRRPNTSFCFLDIRSPGLGDTAMYLCATSRDLGDYGYTFGSGTRLTVV.

J is TRBJ2-4 and V is TRBV29-1; the D gene is possibly TRBD2 (6 bases). Germline V gives CDR1 SQVTM, CDR2 ANQGSEA. The CDR3 runs 16 residues. Between the trimmed V and J ends, which lost 0 bases and 1 base, there was a span of 13 bases. The CDR3, as DNA: TGCAGCGTTGAAGATTGGGGGGATAGGGCCAAAAACATTCAGTACTTC. It translates to CSVEDWGDRAKNIQYF.

The chain's CDR3 is CASSMKLAASYEQYF. In nucleotides, the CDR3 is TGTGCCAGTAGTATGAAACTAGCGGCCTCCTACGAGCAGTACTTC. The rearrangement joins TRBV19 to TRBJ2-7; TRBD2 agrees at 8 bases. The CDR3 has 15 amino acids. V lost 3 bases to trimming and J lost 0 bases; unmatched junction nucleotides: 4. Germline V gives CDR1 LNHDA, CDR2 SQIVND (reference sequence).

The CDR3 loop reads CASSPYESADTQYF. CDR3 sequence (DNA): TGTGCCAGCTCACCATACGAGAGCGCAGATACGCAGTATTTT. The chain carries TRBV18 and TRBJ2-3; D is unclear. The germline gives CDR1 KGHSH, CDR2 LQKENI. The CDR3 totals 14 residues. V lost 2 bases to trimming and J lost 4 bases, with 10 bases between them.

The J gene is TRBJ1-1, the V gene TRBV14, with a possible D match to TRBD1 (6 bases). The length of the CDR3 is 15 residues. CDR1 SGHDN and CDR2 FVKESK come from the germline V gene. V dropped 0 bases and J dropped 5 bases, with 13 bases sitting between them. CDR3 amino acids: CASSQEVKGGTEAFF. CDR3 bases: TGTGCCAGCAGCCAAGAAGTTAAGGGGGGAACTGAAGCTTTCTTT.

The V and J genes are TRBV19 and TRBJ1-1, with D unclear. V was trimmed by 3 bases and J by 2 bases, leaving 13 bases between them. Germline V gives CDR1 LNHDA, CDR2 SQIVND (reference sequence). The CDR3 runs to 15 residues. The CDR3 region has the DNA TGTGCCAGTAGTATCCCCGGCAGCCAAAACACTGAAGCTTTCTTT. Translation gives CASSIPGSQNTEAFF. The full variable domain, its missing parts supplied by reference TRBV19 and TRBJ1-1, is DGGITQSPKYLFRKEGQNVTLSCEQNLNHDAMYWYRQDPGQGLRLIYYSQIVNDFQKGDIAEGYSVSREKKESFPLTVTSAQKNPTAFYLCASSIPGSQNTEAFFGQGTRLTVV.

The rearrangement uses TRBV6-8 and TRBJ2-2; 7 bases fit TRBD1. V was clipped by 6 bases and J by 2 bases; unmatched bases: 9. The CDR3 spans 16 residues. The germline gives CDR1 MNHGY, CDR2 SAAAGT. CDR3 residues: CASSSGQNLNTGELFF. The CDR3 DNA reads TGTGCCAGCAGCTCGGGACAGAACCTAAACACCGGGGAGCTGTTTTTT.

Regarding this clone: One end of the junction does not line up with germline, which may come from a read error. The chain employs TRBV28 and TRBJ1-5, with TRBD1 matching over 9 bases. The CDR3 runs to 18 residues. The germline V gene encodes CDR1 MDHEN and CDR2 SYDVKM. CDR3 in DNA: TGTGCCAGTAGTTTTGAGGACAGGGGAGGATTGAGCAATCAGCCCCAGCATTTT. Residues: CASSFEDRGGLSNQPQHF.

V usage is TRBV6-8 and J usage is TRBJ1-5; D unclear. Trimming cost V 3 bases and J 1 base, with 4 bases left between them. There are 13 residues in the CDR3. CDR1 MNHGY and CDR2 SAAAGT come from the germline V gene. This chain's CDR3 is CASSYDSNQPQHF. The CDR3 DNA is TGTGCCAGCAGTTATGACAGCAATCAGCCCCAGCATTTT.

The rearrangement uses TRBV6-8 and TRBJ2-2; maybe TRBD1 (5 bases). V was trimmed by 5 bases and J by 5 bases, leaving 9 bases between them. The CDR3 length is 13 residues. CDR1 and CDR2 (germline): MNHGY, SAAAGT. The CDR3 spells CASSDRATGELFF. The DNA of the CDR3 is TGTGCCAGCAGTGACAGAGCTACCGGGGAGCTGTTTTTT.

The chain is built from TRBV25-1 and TRBJ1-1; D not certain. The CDR3 is made up of 13 amino acids. V was pared by 6 bases and J by 1 base, with 9 bases between. CDR1 is MGHDK, CDR2 SYGVNS, per germline. This CDR3 reads CASSAGRNTEAFF. Written as DNA, the CDR3 is TGTGCCAGCAGCGCAGGACGGAACACTGAAGCTTTCTTT.

This chain joins TRBV6-8 and TRBJ1-1, with TRBD1 matching over 7 bases. Germline V gene lookup returns CDR1 MNHGY and CDR2 SAAAGT. The CDR3 spans 12 residues. Trimming removed 6 bases from V and 6 bases from J; junction bases left unmatched: 4. The CDR3 DNA sequence: TGTGCCAGCAGCCTCCAGGGGGCTGAAGCTTTCTTT. Residues: CASSLQGAEAFF.

The chain recombines TRBV19 with TRBJ2-3, with TRBD2 matching over 13 bases. The CDR3 spans 18 residues. Per germline, CDR1 LNHDA and CDR2 SQIVND (reference sequence). V lost 1 base to trimming and J lost 2 bases; unmatched junction nucleotides: 6. The CDR3 is CASSIVLAGGLDTDTQYF. In nucleotides, the CDR3 is TGTGCCAGTAGTATAGTACTAGCGGGGGGGCTCGACACAGATACGCAGTATTTT. The whole variable domain, remainder taken from reference TRBV19 and TRBJ2-3, is DGGITQSPKYLFRKEGQNVTLSCEQNLNHDAMYWYRQDPGQGLRLIYYSQIVNDFQKGDIAEGYSVSREKKESFPLTVTSAQKNPTAFYLCASSIVLAGGLDTDTQYFGPGTRLTVL.